The T cell receptor beta chain described here comes from a study of blood T cell repertoires in COVID-19. About the research overall: Sites in the United States, Italy and Spain provided acute and convalescent COVID-19 samples. T cells, B-cell-depleted T cells, or PBMCs supplied cDNA or gDNA.

Per the germline V gene, CDR1 is MGHRA and CDR2 is YSYEKL. This CDR3 has 18 residues. V shed 2 bases and J 7 bases; nucleotides not matched to a gene: 9. In the original analysis: Estimation of nucleated cell counts relied on the amplification of reference gene primers. Profiling relied on immunoSEQ multiplex PCR, and the TCRdb table lists in-frame clones only, not all of them. For V, J and clone size, that table is used; D and trimming come from the DNA. The top ten clones hold 7.8% of a sample with fewer than 350,000 clones, 70% to 90% of them seen once. The sequence was collected from a woman aged 50 to 60 who had recovered from COVID-19. The chain has TRBV4-1 and TRBJ2-2, with 14 bases aligning to TRBD2. The sample comprised peripheral blood. CDR3: CASSQTGTSGSWSGELFF. Written as DNA, the CDR3 is TGCGCCAGCAGCCAAACCGGGACTAGCGGGAGTTGGAGCGGGGAGCTGTTTTTT.